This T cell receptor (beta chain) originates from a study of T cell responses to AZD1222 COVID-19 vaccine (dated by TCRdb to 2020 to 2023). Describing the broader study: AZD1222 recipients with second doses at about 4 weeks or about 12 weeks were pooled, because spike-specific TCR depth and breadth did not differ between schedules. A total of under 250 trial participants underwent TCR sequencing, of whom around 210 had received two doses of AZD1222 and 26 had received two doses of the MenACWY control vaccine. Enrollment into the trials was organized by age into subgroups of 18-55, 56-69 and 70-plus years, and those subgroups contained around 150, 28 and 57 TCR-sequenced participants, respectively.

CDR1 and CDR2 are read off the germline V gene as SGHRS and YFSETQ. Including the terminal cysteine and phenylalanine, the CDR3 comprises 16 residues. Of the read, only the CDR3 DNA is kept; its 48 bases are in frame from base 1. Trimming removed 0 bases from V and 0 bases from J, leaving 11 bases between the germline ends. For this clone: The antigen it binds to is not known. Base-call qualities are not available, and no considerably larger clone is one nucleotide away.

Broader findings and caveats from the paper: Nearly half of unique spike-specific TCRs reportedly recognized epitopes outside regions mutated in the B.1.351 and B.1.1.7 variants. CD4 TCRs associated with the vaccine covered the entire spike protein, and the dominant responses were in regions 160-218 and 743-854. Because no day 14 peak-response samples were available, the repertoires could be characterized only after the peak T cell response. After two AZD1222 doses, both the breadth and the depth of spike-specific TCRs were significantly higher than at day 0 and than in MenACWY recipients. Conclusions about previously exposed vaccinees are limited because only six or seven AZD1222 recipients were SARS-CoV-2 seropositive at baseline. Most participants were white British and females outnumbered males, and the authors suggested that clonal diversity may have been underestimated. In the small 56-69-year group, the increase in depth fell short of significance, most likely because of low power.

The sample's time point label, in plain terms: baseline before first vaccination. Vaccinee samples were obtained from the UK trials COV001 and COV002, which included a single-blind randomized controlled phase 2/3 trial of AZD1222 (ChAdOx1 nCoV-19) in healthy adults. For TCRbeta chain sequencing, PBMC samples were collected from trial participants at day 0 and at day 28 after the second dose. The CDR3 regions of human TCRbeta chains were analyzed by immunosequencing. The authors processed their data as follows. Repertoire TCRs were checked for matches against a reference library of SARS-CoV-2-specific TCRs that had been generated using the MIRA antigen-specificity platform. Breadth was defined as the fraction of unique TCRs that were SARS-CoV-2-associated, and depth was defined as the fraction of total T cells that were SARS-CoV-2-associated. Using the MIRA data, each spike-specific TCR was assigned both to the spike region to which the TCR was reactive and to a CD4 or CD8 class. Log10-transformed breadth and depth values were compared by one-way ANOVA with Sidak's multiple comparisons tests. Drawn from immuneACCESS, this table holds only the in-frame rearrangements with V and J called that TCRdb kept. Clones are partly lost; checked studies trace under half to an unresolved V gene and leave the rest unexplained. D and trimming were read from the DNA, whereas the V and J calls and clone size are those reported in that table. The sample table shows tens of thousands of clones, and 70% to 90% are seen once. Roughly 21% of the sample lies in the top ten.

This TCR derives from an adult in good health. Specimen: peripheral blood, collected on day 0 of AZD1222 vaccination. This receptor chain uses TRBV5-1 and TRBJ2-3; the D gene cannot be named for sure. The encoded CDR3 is CASSLAFSPSTDTQYF. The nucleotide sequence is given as TGCGCCAGCAGCTTGGCCTTTAGTCCTAGCACAGATACGCAGTATTTT.